This paragraph covers one TCR beta chain sequence. This sample is drawn from a study of technical replicates of blood from a few donors. TCRdb keeps only in-frame clones here, not all; method: immunoSEQ multiplex PCR. Of 70,000 to 85,000 clones in the sample, 92% are singletons; the top ten hold about 0.27%. This CDR3 comprises 11 residues. Germline-derived CDR1 and CDR2 are SNHLY and FYNNEI. Trimming shortened V by 6 bases and J by 11 bases, and 11 bases separated the two germline ends. The sample comprised T cells isolated from PBMCs. The clonotype was recovered from a human donor in good health. The V call is TRBV2, the J call TRBJ1-3; a weak D match, TRBD1 (5 bases). Here the CDR3 DNA reads TGTGCCAGCAGAGGGGAAGGCGCCATATATTTT. Translation gives CASRGEGAIYF.